Listed below are T cell receptor beta chains from one sample, sequenced in a study of shared clonotypes between healthy human individuals. TCRdb's table, derived via immunoSEQ multiplex PCR, lists solely in-frame clones and lacks some. The data show fewer than 600,000 clones, around 76% seen once. What was sequenced was PBMCs. The source of these receptors is a woman aged 40 to 50 in good health. Some clones in this sample may be carry-over from other donors' samples. Each CDR3 is given with its conserved first and last residue.

CDR3 protein: CASSLKTSPNTGELFF
J gene: TRBJ2-2
V gene: TRBV5-1

CDR3 protein: CASSSLAGVYETQYF
J gene: TRBJ2-5
V gene: TRBV7-3

CDR3 protein: CASSLEGSRNTEAFF
J gene: TRBJ1-1
V gene: TRBV5-4

CDR3 protein: CASSPPTGQNYGYTF
J gene: TRBJ1-2
V gene: TRBV5-8

CDR3 protein: CASSLSTETHNEQFF
J gene: TRBJ2-1
V gene: TRBV5-1

CDR3 protein: CASSGGISYEQYF
J gene: TRBJ2-7
V gene: TRBV2

CDR3 protein: CAWSVLPGDNYGYTF
J gene: TRBJ1-2
V gene: TRBV30

CDR3 protein: CASSGATGRSGDTQYF
J gene: TRBJ2-3
V gene: TRBV5-6

CDR3 protein: CATHQGTNEKLFF
J gene: TRBJ1-4
V gene: TRBV28

CDR3 protein: CASSDSAESNTGELFF
J gene: TRBJ2-2
V gene: TRBV27

CDR3 protein: CASSLAPSTDTQYF
J gene: TRBJ2-3
V gene: TRBV7-3

CDR3 protein: CASSLGTSGRQYF
J gene: TRBJ2-7
V gene: TRBV5-6

CDR3 protein: CASSGSSGRGYNEQFF
J gene: TRBJ2-1
V gene: TRBV9

CDR3 protein: CASSLASASQTQFF
J gene: TRBJ2-1
V gene: TRBV7-9

CDR3 protein: CAISKDRGRETQYF
J gene: TRBJ2-5
V gene: TRBV10-3

CDR3 protein: CASSAGTGDTGELFF
J gene: TRBJ2-2
V gene: TRBV6-4

CDR3 protein: CASSELPIGGYTF
J gene: TRBJ1-2
V gene: TRBV25-1

CDR3 protein: CASRGDTEAFF
J gene: TRBJ1-1
V gene: TRBV6-5

CDR3 protein: CSVEVGETQYF
J gene: TRBJ2-5
V gene: TRBV29-1

CDR3 protein: CASSLAQGITGELFF
J gene: TRBJ2-2
V gene: TRBV5-1

CDR3 protein: CASSPIRGRKTGELFF
J gene: TRBJ2-2
V gene: TRBV7-9

CDR3 protein: CASSLGSGETQYF
J gene: TRBJ2-5
V gene: TRBV5-6

CDR3 protein: CASSKLAGVTETQYF
J gene: TRBJ2-5
V gene: TRBV5-6

CDR3 protein: CASSEQPGGDYGYTF
J gene: TRBJ1-2
V gene: TRBV6-1

CDR3 protein: CATKTGDGPYEQYF
J gene: TRBJ2-7
V gene: TRBV19

CDR3 protein: CAISDGSGYEQYF
J gene: TRBJ2-7
V gene: TRBV10-3

CDR3 protein: CASSLVVGEGYEQYF
J gene: TRBJ2-7
V gene: TRBV7-2

CDR3 protein: CASSYSRDRIHEQYF
J gene: TRBJ2-7
V gene: TRBV6-5

CDR3 protein: CASSKGTEKNIQYF
J gene: TRBJ2-4
V gene: TRBV19

CDR3 protein: CASSEAVGTGARQPQHF
J gene: TRBJ1-5
V gene: TRBV2

CDR3 protein: CATSNLAGGGQETQYF
J gene: TRBJ2-5
V gene: TRBV15

CDR3 protein: CASSPGVWQYF
J gene: TRBJ2-5
V gene: TRBV6-1

CDR3 protein: CASSLYGVHTGELFF
J gene: TRBJ2-2
V gene: TRBV27